The 15 T cell receptor beta chains given below trace back to one sample, sequenced in a study of OX40 agonist ivuxolimab in advanced cancers. The method was immunoSEQ multiplex PCR; TCRdb's version includes in-frame clones alone and lacks a portion of them. The sample lists around 69,000 clones, roughly 87% occurring once. The material sequenced was CD4+ or CD8+ T cells sorted from blood, taken in a trial of the OX40 agonist ivuxolimab. Receptors were obtained from an adult with an advanced solid tumor such as melanoma, head and neck, liver or kidney cancer.

The chain couples TRBV5-5 to TRBJ1-1; D is ambiguous. V was cut by 6 bases and J by 4 bases, with 13 bases left in between. This CDR3 has 13 residues. Germline CDR1 is SGHKS and CDR2 is YYEKEE (reference sequence). CDR3 nucleotides: TGTGCCAGCACGGGCGACACCGTCACTGAAGCTTTCTTT. It codes for CASTGDTVTEAFF.

The chain is built from TRBV19 and TRBJ1-5, with TRBD1 as a possible D gene (5 bases). CDR1 LNHDA and CDR2 SQIVND come from the germline V gene (reference sequence). The CDR3 consists of 17 residues. The ends were cut back, 6 bases at V and 1 base at J, with 19 bases in the middle. CDR3 sequence reads: CASSRLSTDLSNQPQHF. The CDR3 bases are TGTGCCAGTAGCCGACTATCGACAGACTTAAGCAATCAGCCCCAGCATTTT.

The J gene is TRBJ2-3, the V gene TRBV7-9; possibly TRBD2 for D (6 bases). This CDR3 spans 14 amino acids. The V end was cut by 5 bases, the J end by 0 bases, with 9 bases between. Germline values: CDR1 SEHNR, CDR2 FQNEAQ (reference sequence). The CDR3 is CASSLGLSTDTQYF. In nucleotides, the CDR3 is TGTGCCAGCAGCCTGGGACTCAGCACAGATACGCAGTATTTT.

The V gene is TRBV5-5, the J gene TRBJ2-5; TRBD1 agrees at 9 bases. CDR3 length equals 14 residues. V shed 4 bases and J 3 bases; nucleotides not matched to a gene: 4. The germline gives CDR1 SGHKS, CDR2 YYEKEE (reference sequence). The CDR3 sequence is CASSPRQGEETQYF. CDR3 nucleotide sequence: TGTGCCAGCAGCCCAAGACAGGGGGAAGAGACCCAGTACTTC.

J is TRBJ2-5 and V is TRBV6-6; 7 bases fit TRBD1. V shed 0 bases, J shed 2 bases, and the junction held 0 bases outside the gene matches. This CDR3 spans 14 amino acids. CDR1 is MNHNY and CDR2 is SVGAGI in the germline V gene (reference sequence). The CDR3, as DNA: TGTGCCAGCAGTTACTCCAGGGGGCAAGAGACCCAGTACTTC. Translating it yields CASSYSRGQETQYF.

The chain recombines TRBV5-1 with TRBJ2-5; TRBD1 might be the D (6 bases). The CDR3 spans 16 residues. Deletions cut 4 bases from V and 0 bases from J, with 16 bases between. Germline CDR1 reads SGHRS; CDR2 reads YFSETQ. In DNA form, the CDR3 reads TGCGCCAGCAGCCCCTCTCCGCGACAGGACCAAGAGACCCAGTACTTC. Its protein product is CASSPSPRQDQETQYF.

V gene TRBV9 combines with J gene TRBJ2-5, with D perhaps TRBD2 (6 bases). There are 13 residues in the CDR3. V dropped 1 base and J dropped 4 bases, with 8 bases sitting between them. CDR1 is SGDLS, CDR2 YYNGEE, per germline. DNA for the CDR3: TGTGCCAGCAGCGTATCTAGCGTAGAGACCCAGTACTTC. This translates into CASSVSSVETQYF.

This chain connects TRBV5-1 to TRBJ2-2; possibly TRBD2 for D (6 bases). Looked up from germline, CDR1 is SGHRS and CDR2 is YFSETQ. CDR3 length: 14 amino acids. V lost 6 bases to trimming and J lost 0 bases, with 9 bases between them. CDR3 sequence reads: CASTGLSNTGELFF. Written as DNA, the CDR3 is TGCGCCAGCACGGGACTGTCGAACACCGGGGAGCTGTTTTTT. Variable domain in full (rest from reference TRBV5-1 and TRBJ2-2): KAGVTQTPRYLIKTRGQQVTLSCSPISGHRSVSWYQQTPGQGLQFLFEYFSETQRNKGNFPGRFSGRQFSNSRSEMNVSTLELGDSALYLCASTGLSNTGELFFGEGSRLTVL.

The chain links TRBV5-8 to TRBJ2-7, with D perhaps given as TRBD1 or TRBD2 (5 bases each). The CDR3 is made up of 15 amino acids. V was pared by 6 bases and J by 2 bases, with 18 bases between. In germline, CDR1 is SGHTS, CDR2 YDEGEE. CDR3 in amino acids: CASTRLAEGTYEQYF. DNA for the CDR3: TGTGCCAGCACCCGGTTGGCCGAGGGGACCTACGAGCAGTACTTC.

The J gene is TRBJ1-5, the V gene TRBV7-8; D is possibly TRBD1 (5 bases). The V gene's germline CDR1 is SGHVS and CDR2 FQNEAQ. The CDR3 contains 13 residues. V was trimmed by 2 bases and J by 8 bases, leaving 10 bases between them. Here the CDR3 reads CASSLTRDEPQHF. Written as DNA, the CDR3 is TGTGCCAGCAGCTTAACCAGGGACGAGCCCCAGCATTTT.

This clone occurred once. The chain uses TRBV18 and TRBJ2-7; D may be TRBD1 or TRBD2 (5 bases each). V shed 3 bases and J shed 5 bases, with 14 bases lying between them. The germline V gene encodes CDR1 KGHSH and CDR2 LQKENI. The CDR3 is 14 residues long. The CDR3 coding sequence is TGTGCCAGCTCACCGTCCGGGACCCCCAACGAGCAGTACTTC. The encoded protein is CASSPSGTPNEQYF.

The V call is TRBV7-6, the J call TRBJ2-5; the D is unclear. V lost 1 base to trimming and J lost 2 bases, with 2 bases between them. This CDR3 has 12 amino acids. Per germline, CDR1 SGHVS and CDR2 FNYEAQ. CDR3 loop: CASSLVQETQYF. The CDR3 region has the DNA TGTGCCAGCAGCTTAGTTCAAGAGACCCAGTACTTC.

The chain carries TRBV9 and TRBJ1-2, with TRBD1 matching over 7 bases. The germline V gene encodes CDR1 SGDLS and CDR2 YYNGEE. V lost 0 bases, J lost 2 bases, and 7 bases stayed unmatched. The CDR3 covers 16 residues. The CDR3 region has the DNA TGTGCCAGCAGCGTAGGAGGGACAGCTCAAAACTATGGCTACACCTTC. It is translated as CASSVGGTAQNYGYTF.

The chain joins TRBV7-2 to TRBJ1-1, with a tentative D call TRBD1 (6 bases). V was pared by 6 bases and J by 1 base, with 12 bases between. Looked up from germline, CDR1 is SGHTA and CDR2 is FQGNSA. The CDR3 extends over 14 amino acids. The CDR3 nucleotides read TGTGCCAGCAGTTTGGGACACTCGAACACTGAAGCTTTCTTT. Encoded protein: CASSLGHSNTEAFF.

The V gene is TRBV5-1, the J gene TRBJ1-6; D perhaps matches TRBD1 (5 bases). Trimming took off 4 bases at V and 7 bases at J, with 9 bases between the two ends. CDR1 and CDR2 (germline): SGHRS, YFSETQ. The CDR3 runs to 13 residues. For the CDR3, the DNA is TGCGCCAGCAGCGCCGGGGCAAATTCACCCCTCCACTTT. Its translation: CASSAGANSPLHF.